This T cell receptor (beta chain) was captured in a study of blood T cell repertoires in COVID-19 (dated by TCRdb to about 2020). In the study overall: Samples from collaborators originated in the United States, Italy and Spain and spanned both the acute and convalescent phases of COVID-19. The material from the prospective study consisted of cDNA or gDNA derived from T cells, B-cell-depleted T cells, or PBMCs. The dataset comprised deeply sampled blood TCRbeta repertoires from subjects exposed to, actively infected with, or recovered from COVID-19. The repertoires were made available in a free public database intended to serve as a resource for research on the immune response to SARS-CoV-2. Samples came from the ongoing ImmuneRACE study (first 160 participants) plus 1,254 subjects from 6 global collaborators. Sample metadata almost always included a de-identified subject ID, COVID-19 status, age in years and sex. Where HLA class I and class II types were available, the types were taken from metadata supplied by the sample provider, not from assay-based typing.

Note on this clone: Its antigen target is currently unknown. Per-nucleotide qualities are absent, and no much larger clonotype sits a single base away.

The immunoSEQ Assay, a bias-controlled multiplex PCR, was used to amplify TCRbeta CDR3 regions from genomic DNA. From the authors' description of their analysis: The number of nucleated cells in each sample was estimated by amplification of reference gene primers within the assay. Sequence reads were collapsed and filtered to measure the absolute abundance of every unique TCRbeta CDR3 rearrangement. For each sample, productive Simpson clonality was calculated as the square root of Simpson's diversity index over productive rearrangements. TCRdb limited this immuneACCESS table to in-frame rearrangements with V and J called. A share of clones is missing; checked studies link under half to unresolved V genes, and the rest is unexplained. That table supplies the V and J calls and clone size; D and trimming were determined from the DNA. This sample has approximately 280,000 clones in its table, and 80% to 85% of those were observed once. Around 5% of the sample is held by the ten biggest clonotypes.

Summary of the overall study and its limitations: Clinical and demographic metadata were provided uncurated, with the amount varying by source and participant.

In the prospective study, participants were about 18 to 100 years old, resided in 25 or so geographic areas of the United States, and were enrolled through a virtual design. Cohort assignment in the prospective study relied on participant-reported clinical history from a screening survey and a study questionnaire. Exposed participants had been in contact, within 2 weeks of entering the study, with a person who had a PCR-confirmed or clinician-diagnosed case of COVID-19. In the prospective study, whole blood, serum and a nasopharyngeal or oropharyngeal swab were collected from each participant by mobile phlebotomists. Additional blood draws and questionnaires over an approximately 2-month period could optionally be provided by prospective study participants. Before DNA extraction, prospective study blood samples were shipped either frozen or at room temperature. The CDR3 runs 13 residues from the cysteine to the phenylalanine. Only the CDR3 DNA is retained, 39 bases long and in frame from the first base. The germline V and J ends show losses of 7 bases and 1 base respectively, and no gene match explains 4 bases of the junction. The germline V gene sets CDR1 to SQVTM and CDR2 to ANQGSEA.

This TCR derives from a man between 35 and 55 years old who had been exposed to COVID-19. The rearrangement combines TRBV29-1 with TRBJ1-1; 9 central nucleotides agree with TRBD1. The sample comprised PBMCs or T cells enriched from blood (not recorded which). The CDR3 reads as follows: CSGGTGRNTEAFF. The nucleotide sequence is TGCAGCGGGGGGACAGGGAGGAACACTGAAGCTTTCTTT.